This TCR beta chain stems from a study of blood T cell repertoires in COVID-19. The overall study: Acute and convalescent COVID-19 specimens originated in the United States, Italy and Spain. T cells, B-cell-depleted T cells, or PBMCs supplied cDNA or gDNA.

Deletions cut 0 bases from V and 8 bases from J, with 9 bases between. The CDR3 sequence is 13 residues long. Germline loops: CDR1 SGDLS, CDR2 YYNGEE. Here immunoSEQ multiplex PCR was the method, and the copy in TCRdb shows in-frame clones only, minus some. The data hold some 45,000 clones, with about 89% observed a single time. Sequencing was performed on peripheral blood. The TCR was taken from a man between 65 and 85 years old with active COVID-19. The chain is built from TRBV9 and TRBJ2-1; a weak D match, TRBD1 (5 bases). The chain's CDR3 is CASSVAGPDEQFF. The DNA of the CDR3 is TGTGCCAGCAGCGTAGCAGGGCCGGATGAGCAGTTCTTC.